Sequencing of this T cell receptor (beta chain) was carried out in a study of cytomegalovirus exposure and HLA in healthy donors. Study-level points and caveats: Likely technical artifact: a cluster of highly shared sequence variants. TCR beta sequences numbering roughly 18,000 were associated with HLA alleles at 0.05 false discovery rate in a later analysis.

A single count supports this clone. Antigen: not known. Use of 60 Vbeta and 13 Jbeta primers characterized the PCR. Clones were read by immunoSEQ multiplex PCR, and TCRdb kept only the in-frame ones, dropping some. The sample lists fewer than 150,000 clones, around 70% occurring once. Trimming took off 1 base at V and 1 base at J, with 7 bases between the two ends. This CDR3 spans 13 amino acids. The germline CDR1 and CDR2 sequences are SQVTM and ANQGSEA. The V gene is TRBV29-1, the J gene TRBJ1-1; D might be TRBD1 (5 bases). The sequence was collected from a man aged 25-45 years in good health and CMV-seronegative. Source material: PBMCs. This chain's CDR3 is CSVEGQTNTEAFF. CDR3 nucleotides: TGCAGCGTTGAAGGACAGACGAACACTGAAGCTTTCTTT.